This TCR beta chain is drawn from a study of immune characterization of retroperitoneal liposarcoma. Germline CDR1 MNHNS, CDR2 SASEGT. This CDR3 has 15 amino acids. V lost 6 bases, J lost 5 bases, and 10 bases stayed unmatched. MiXCR was run by TCRdb on the PCR reads, yielding one entry per CDR3 protein. The table includes under 6,000 distinct CDR3 sequences, around 32% detected once. Specimen: tumor tissue. The sequence derives from a female donor with retroperitoneal liposarcoma. The rearrangement links TRBV6-1 to TRBJ1-5; 7 nucleotides line up with TRBD1. The CDR3 nucleotides are TGTGCCAGCAGAGTCGACAGGGCGTCCGATCAGCCCCAGCATTTT. The encoded protein is CASRVDRASDQPQHF.